Listed here are 8 T cell receptor beta chains from one sample, sequenced in a study of blood T cell repertoires in COVID-19 (dated by TCRdb to the early 2020s). The method behind the library was the immunoSEQ multiplex PCR assay. TCRdb re-hosts the immuneACCESS table, in-frame sequences only. Its copies lack some clones; in the studies checked, an unresolved V gene accounts for under half of them, and the cause for the rest is not known. This sample comprises over 70,000 clones, 75% to 90% of them detected only once. About 20% of the sample is held by the ten biggest clonotypes. The specimen sequenced was peripheral blood. All receptors derive from a man between 65 and 85 years old who had recovered from COVID-19.

The J gene is TRBJ1-3, the V gene TRBV4-2; TRBD1 might be the D (6 bases). This CDR3 has 12 amino acids. Trimming removed 3 bases from V and 15 bases from J, with 15 bases in between. CDR1 and CDR2 (germline): LGHNA, YNFKEQ. As DNA, the CDR3 is TGTGCCAGCAGCCAGGACAGAGCGACTACATATTTT. It is translated as CASSQDRATTYF.

V usage is TRBV6-5 and J usage is TRBJ2-7, with TRBD1 as a possible D gene (5 bases). There are 13 residues in the CDR3. CDR1 is MNHEY and CDR2 is SVGAGI in the germline V gene. Trimming left V 4 bases short and J 1 base short, with 8 bases between. CDR3 DNA sequence: TGTGCCAGCAGTTGGTCAGGGTCCTACGAGCAGTACTTC. Translation gives CASSWSGSYEQYF.

The chain employs TRBV2 and TRBJ2-1, with TRBD2 identical over 8 bases. V lost 11 bases, J lost 11 bases, and 17 bases stayed unmatched. The CDR3 loop spans 14 amino acids. Germline values: CDR1 SNHLY, CDR2 FYNNEI. The CDR3 is CAGQRESSSNQQFF. Here the CDR3 DNA reads TGTGCCGGTCAGCGGGAGTCCTCTTCTAACCAGCAGTTCTTC.

This chain joins TRBV4-3 and TRBJ1-2, with D hard to call. Trimming shortened V by 0 bases and J by 4 bases, and 9 bases separated the two germline ends. Germline V gives CDR1 LGHNA, CDR2 YSLEER. The CDR3 loop spans 14 amino acids. This CDR3 reads CASSQEWRVYGYTF. CDR3 DNA: TGCGCCAGCAGCCAAGAGTGGCGGGTCTATGGCTACACCTTC.

The chain carries TRBV24-1 and TRBJ2-1, with TRBD1 matching over 8 bases. This CDR3 region has 13 residues. Germline V CDR1 and CDR2: KGHDR, SFDVKD. Losses at the gene ends were 5 bases for V and 9 bases for J; bases not matched to a gene: 5. The CDR3 DNA reads TGTGCCACCAGTGGGACAGGGTTAAGTGAGCAGTTCTTC. This translates into CATSGTGLSEQFF.

In DNA, the CDR3 is TGTGCCAGCAGCCAAGCCGGAGGGGTCCCACTCTACGAGCAGTACTTC. Translation gives CASSQAGGVPLYEQYF. The chain uses TRBV3-1 (or the pseudogene TRBV3-2) and TRBJ2-7; perhaps TRBD2 as D (6 bases). The V end was cut by 1 base, the J end by 3 bases, with 16 bases between. The CDR3 totals 16 residues. Germline values: CDR1 LGHDT, CDR2 YNNKEL (reference sequence).

The rearrangement joins TRBV3-1 (or the pseudogene TRBV3-2) to TRBJ2-2; 7 bases map to TRBD2. V trimming: 1 base; J trimming: 0 bases; junction bases outside the gene matches: 8. CDR1 is LGHDT, CDR2 YNNKEL, per germline (reference sequence). This CDR3 has 18 residues. In DNA form, the CDR3 reads TGTGCCAGCAGCCAAGGGGCTCGACTAGCCTCGAACACCGGGGAGCTGTTTTTT. As protein: CASSQGARLASNTGELFF.

The rearrangement joins TRBV4-1 to TRBJ1-2, with D maybe TRBD1 (5 bases). CDR1 is MGHRA, CDR2 YSYEKL, per germline. The V end was cut by 0 bases, the J end by 7 bases, with 18 bases between. The CDR3 spans 16 residues. In nucleotides, the CDR3 is TGCGCCAGCAGCCAAGAGCCAGGGTATAAGTCTGGTGGCTACACCTTC. Its protein is CASSQEPGYKSGGYTF.